The 21 T cell receptor beta chains below come from one sample, sequenced in a study of monozygotic twins with inflammatory bowel disease. Using the 5' RACE reads, TCRdb records one entry per CDR3 protein without DNA. Found here are fewer than 200,000 distinct CDR3 sequences; the top ten clones hold approximately 3%. Sequenced: blood. All receptors derive from a human donor with ulcerative colitis or Crohn's disease, or a healthy co-twin of an affected twin (not recorded which).

The chain couples TRBV4-3 to TRBJ2-7. This CDR3 has 15 residues. Germline CDR1 is LGHNA and CDR2 is YSLEER. CDR3 loop: CASSQDHSRGREQYF.

V gene TRBV12-3 or TRBV12-4 combines with J gene TRBJ2-5; the TCRdb call, TRBD2, lacks DNA for checking. The CDR3 consists of 14 residues. The chain's CDR3 is CASIIAGLGETQYF.

This sequence joins TRBV18 and TRBJ2-2; TCRdb gives TRBD1 as the D gene, but with no DNA this cannot be confirmed. Germline loops: CDR1 KGHSH, CDR2 LQKENI. The CDR3 contains 16 residues. The CDR3 sequence: CASSPRQGAHTGELFF. Full variable domain (outside the CDR3, taken from reference TRBV18 and TRBJ2-2): NAGVMQNPRHLVRRRGQEARLRCSPMKGHSHVYWYRQLPEEGLKFMVYLQKENIIDESGMPKERFSAEFPKEGPSILRIQQVVRGDSAAYFCASSPRQGAHTGELFFGEGSRLTVL.

The rearrangement joins TRBV28 to TRBJ2-7; without DNA, the TCRdb call of TRBD2 cannot be checked. Germline CDR1 reads MDHEN; CDR2 reads SYDVKM. The CDR3 is 16 residues long. The CDR3 is CASSLVRREGAYEQYF.

The rearrangement joins TRBV6-2 or TRBV6-3 to TRBJ2-7; there is no DNA to check the TCRdb D call of TRBD1. Germline V gene data show CDR1 as MNHEY and CDR2 as SVGEGT. CDR3 length: 11 residues. The CDR3 loop is CASSGQASFHF.

The chain combines TRBV20-1 with TRBJ2-1; TCRdb returns TRBD2, unconfirmable since there is no DNA. CDR3 length: 14 residues. Germline-derived CDR1 and CDR2 are DFQATT and SNEGSKA (reference sequence). CDR3 sequence reads: CSARAGGWDNEQFF.

V and J are TRBV15 and TRBJ1-3; as DNA is missing, the TRBD1 call by TCRdb cannot be tested. CDR3 length equals 14 residues. CDR1 LNHNV and CDR2 YYDKDF come from the germline V gene (reference sequence). CDR3: CATRNDRGGNTIYF.

Considering frequency, this clonotype is medium-sized. CDR3: CASGRGGYNEQFF. The chain couples TRBV14 to TRBJ2-1; as DNA is missing, the TRBD1 call by TCRdb cannot be tested. The V gene's germline CDR1 is SGHDN and CDR2 FVKESK. This CDR3 contains 13 residues.

V usage is TRBV28 and J usage is TRBJ2-7; the D gene TCRdb calls, TRBD1, cannot be checked with no DNA. The CDR3 extends over 14 amino acids. The V gene's germline CDR1 is MDHEN and CDR2 SYDVKM. CDR3 protein: CASSRQGPPYEQYF.

V gene TRBV5-1 combines with J gene TRBJ2-6. The germline V gene has CDR1 SGHRS and CDR2 YFSETQ. CDR3 length: 15 amino acids. The CDR3 reads CASRAQSSGANVLTF. The variable domain in full, completed from reference TRBV5-1 and TRBJ2-6, reads KAGVTQTPRYLIKTRGQQVTLSCSPISGHRSVSWYQQTPGQGLQFLFEYFSETQRNKGNFPGRFSGRQFSNSRSEMNVSTLELGDSALYLCASRAQSSGANVLTFGAGSRLTVL.

The chain couples TRBV20-1 to TRBJ1-5; TCRdb proposes TRBD1, but this gene call is untestable without DNA. Germline V CDR1 and CDR2: DFQATT, SNEGSKA (reference sequence). CDR3 size: 13 residues. The CDR3 is CSAPEGSNQPQHF.

The rearrangement links TRBV5-6 to TRBJ1-2; with no DNA, the TCRdb D assignment of TRBD1 cannot be verified. Per germline, CDR1 SGHDT and CDR2 YYEEEE. The CDR3 has 12 residues. CDR3 residues: CASSLGGFGYTF.

The genes are TRBV15 and TRBJ2-7; no DNA is available, so the TRBD1 call from TCRdb remains unchecked. Germline values: CDR1 LNHNV, CDR2 YYDKDF (reference sequence). The CDR3 totals 15 residues. CDR3 region: CATSTSRGLTYEQYF. Based on the CDR3 plus reference TRBV15 and TRBJ2-7, the full variable domain is DAMVIQNPRYQVTQFGKPVTLSCSQTLNHNVMYWYQQKSSQAPKLLFHYYDKDFNNEADTPDNFQSRRPNTSFCFLDIRSPGLGDTAMYLCATSTSRGLTYEQYFGPGTRLTVT.

This chain connects TRBV11-2 to TRBJ2-4; absent DNA, TCRdb's TRBD1 call cannot be checked. The length of the CDR3 is 16 residues. From germline, CDR1 is SGHAT and CDR2 FQNNGV. Here the CDR3 reads CASSLHPGTGYPMQYF.

The gene calls are TRBV6-2 or TRBV6-3 and TRBJ2-3; TCRdb's D call, TRBD1, is unchecked because there is no DNA. Germline V gives CDR1 MNHEY, CDR2 SVGEGT. The CDR3 totals 18 residues. The CDR3 spells CASSSRTGRKSSTDTQYF.

The chain links TRBV5-1 to TRBJ2-5; without DNA, the TCRdb call of TRBD1 cannot be checked. CDR3 size: 14 residues. Germline V gene sequence: CDR1 SGHRS, CDR2 YFSETQ. CDR3 residues: CASSSDRGRETQYF.

The chain is built from TRBV5-1 and TRBJ2-1; TCRdb's D call, TRBD1, is unchecked because there is no DNA. The CDR3 length is 15 residues. Germline CDR1 is SGHRS and CDR2 is YFSETQ. CDR3: CASSPRQGSYNEQFF.

CDR3 protein: CASSVDPVPQETQYF. The rearrangement uses TRBV9 and TRBJ2-5. CDR1 and CDR2 (germline): SGDLS, YYNGEE. The CDR3 sequence is 15 residues long.

The chain recombines TRBV5-1 with TRBJ1-4; TCRdb calls TRBD1, which cannot be checked without DNA. The CDR3 spans 14 residues. Germline V gene lookup returns CDR1 SGHRS and CDR2 YFSETQ. The CDR3 is CASRMGTGSEKLFF.

The V call is TRBV9, the J call TRBJ2-2. Per germline, CDR1 SGDLS and CDR2 YYNGEE. The CDR3 loop spans 14 amino acids. The CDR3 loop is CASSLHGNTGELFF.

The V and J genes are TRBV18 and TRBJ2-1. The CDR3 consists of 15 residues. Germline CDR1 reads KGHSH; CDR2 reads LQKENI. Here the CDR3 reads CASSLPVVSYNEQFF.